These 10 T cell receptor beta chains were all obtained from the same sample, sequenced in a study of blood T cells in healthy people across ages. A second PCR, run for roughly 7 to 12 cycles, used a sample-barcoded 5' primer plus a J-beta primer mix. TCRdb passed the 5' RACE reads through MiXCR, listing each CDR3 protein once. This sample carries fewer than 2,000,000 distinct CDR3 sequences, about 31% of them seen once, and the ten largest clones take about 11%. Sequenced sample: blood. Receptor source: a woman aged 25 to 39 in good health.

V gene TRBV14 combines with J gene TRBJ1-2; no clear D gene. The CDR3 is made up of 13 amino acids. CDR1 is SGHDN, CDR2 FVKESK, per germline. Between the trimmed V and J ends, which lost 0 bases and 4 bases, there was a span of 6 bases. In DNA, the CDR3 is TGTGCCAGCAGCCAAGACGACGGCTATGGCTACACCTTC. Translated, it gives CASSQDDGYGYTF.

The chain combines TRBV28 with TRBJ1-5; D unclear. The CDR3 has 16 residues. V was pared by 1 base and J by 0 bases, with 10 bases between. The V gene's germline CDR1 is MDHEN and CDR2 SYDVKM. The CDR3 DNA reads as TGTGCCAGCAGTTTATCGGGAGCCTATAGCAATCAGCCCCAGCATTTT. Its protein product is CASSLSGAYSNQPQHF.

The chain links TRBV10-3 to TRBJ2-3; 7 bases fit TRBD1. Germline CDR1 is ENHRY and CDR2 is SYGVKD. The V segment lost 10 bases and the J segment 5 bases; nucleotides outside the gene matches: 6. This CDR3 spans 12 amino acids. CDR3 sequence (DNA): TGTGCCAGCAGAGCAGGGGGAGATACGCAGTATTTT. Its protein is CASRAGGDTQYF.

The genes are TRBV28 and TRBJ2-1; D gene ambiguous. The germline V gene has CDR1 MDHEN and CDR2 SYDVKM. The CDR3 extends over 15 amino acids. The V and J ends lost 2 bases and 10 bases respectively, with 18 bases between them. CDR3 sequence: CASSLGIVKYGEQFF. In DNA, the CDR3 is TGTGCCAGCAGTTTAGGGATAGTCAAGTATGGGGAGCAGTTCTTC.

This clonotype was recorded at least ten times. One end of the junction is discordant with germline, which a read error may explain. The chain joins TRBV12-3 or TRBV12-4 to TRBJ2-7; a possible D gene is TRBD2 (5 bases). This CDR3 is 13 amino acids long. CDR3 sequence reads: CASSLASRYEQYF. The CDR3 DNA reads TGTGCCAGCAGCTTAGCGTCCCGCTACGAGCAGTACTTC.

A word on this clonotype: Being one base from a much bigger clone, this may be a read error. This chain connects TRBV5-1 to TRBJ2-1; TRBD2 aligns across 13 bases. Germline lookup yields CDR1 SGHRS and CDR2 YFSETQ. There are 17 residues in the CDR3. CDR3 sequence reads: CASSPGLAGISYNEQVF. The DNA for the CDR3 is TGCGCCAGCAGCCCGGGACTAGCGGGAATATCCTACAATGAGCAGGTCTTC.

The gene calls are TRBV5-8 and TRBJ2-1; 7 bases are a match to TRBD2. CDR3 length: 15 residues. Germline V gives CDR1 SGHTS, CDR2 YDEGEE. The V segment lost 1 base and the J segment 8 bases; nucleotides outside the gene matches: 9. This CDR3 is CASSLWLTSRDEQFF. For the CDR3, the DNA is TGTGCCAGCAGCTTGTGGTTGACTAGCAGGGATGAGCAGTTCTTC.

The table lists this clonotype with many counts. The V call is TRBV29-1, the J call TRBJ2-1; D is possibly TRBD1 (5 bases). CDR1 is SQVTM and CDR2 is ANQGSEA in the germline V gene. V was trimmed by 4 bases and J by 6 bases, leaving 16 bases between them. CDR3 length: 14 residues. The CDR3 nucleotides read TGCAGCGTTGGCGGCGAGAACAGGATCAATGAGCAGTTCTTC. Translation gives CSVGGENRINEQFF.

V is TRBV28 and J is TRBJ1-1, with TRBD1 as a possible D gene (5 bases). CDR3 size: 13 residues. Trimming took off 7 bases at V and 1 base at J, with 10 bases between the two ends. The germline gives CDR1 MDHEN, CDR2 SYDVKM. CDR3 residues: CASNYGGNTEAFF. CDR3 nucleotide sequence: TGTGCCAGCAACTACGGGGGGAACACTGAAGCTTTCTTT.

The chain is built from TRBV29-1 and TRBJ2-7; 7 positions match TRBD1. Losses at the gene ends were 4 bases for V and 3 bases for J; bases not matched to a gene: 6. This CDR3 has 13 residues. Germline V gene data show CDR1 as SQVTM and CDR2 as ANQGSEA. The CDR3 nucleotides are TGCAGCGTTGGACAGGGTTTTGGCTACGAGCAGTACTTC. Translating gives CSVGQGFGYEQYF.